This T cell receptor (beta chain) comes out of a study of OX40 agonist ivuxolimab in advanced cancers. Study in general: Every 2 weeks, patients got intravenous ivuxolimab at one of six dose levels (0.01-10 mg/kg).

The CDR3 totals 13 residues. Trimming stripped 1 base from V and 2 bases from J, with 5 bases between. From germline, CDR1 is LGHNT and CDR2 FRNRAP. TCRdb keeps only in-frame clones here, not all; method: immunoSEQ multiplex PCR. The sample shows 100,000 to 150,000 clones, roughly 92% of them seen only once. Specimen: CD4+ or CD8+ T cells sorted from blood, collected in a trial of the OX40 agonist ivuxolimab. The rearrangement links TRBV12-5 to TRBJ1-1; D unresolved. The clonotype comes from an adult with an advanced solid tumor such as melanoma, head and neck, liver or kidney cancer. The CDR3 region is CASGLGGNTEAFF. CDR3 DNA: TGTGCTAGTGGTTTGGGCGGAAACACTGAAGCTTTCTTT.